The T cell receptor (beta chain) described here comes from a study of post-analysis software for immune sequencing data. General study points: TRBV5-6, TRBV5-1 and TRBV20-1 were among roughly five TRBV segments more frequent in patients than controls. Comparison with controls showed significantly lower normalized Chao1 diversity in multiple sclerosis patients.

This clonotype was seen just once. The antigen remains undetermined. Prepared libraries of TCR beta cDNA carried unique molecular identifiers. A population of about 0.9 to 10 million T cells gave rise to roughly 0.5 million cDNA molecules. Each CDR3 protein gets one entry after TCRdb re-called the PCR reads with MiXCR. Of around 400,000 distinct CDR3 sequences listed, around 33% were seen once; the top ten hold about an eighth. The CDR3 extends over 16 amino acids. Trimming shortened V by 2 bases and J by 4 bases, and 14 bases separated the two germline ends. Germline V gene lookup returns CDR1 MGHRA and CDR2 YSYEKL.

The sequenced sample was blood. The sequence was collected from a girl between 10 and 17 years old with multiple sclerosis. J is TRBJ1-4 and V is TRBV4-1; D might be TRBD1 (6 bases). The CDR3 region is CASSQLGGQSNEKLFF. In DNA form, the CDR3 reads TGCGCCAGCAGCCAATTAGGCGGACAGAGTAATGAAAAACTGTTTTTT.